This T cell receptor beta chain comes out of a study of T cells in Graves' hyperthyroidism and ophthalmopathy. Study background: Peripheral blood was drawn at first diagnosis, prior to all treatment.

In its sample, this clonotype was seen many times. The length of the CDR3 is 13 residues. The V end lost 5 bases, the J end lost 5 bases, and 12 bases lay between the germline ends. CDR1 and CDR2 (germline): MNHEY, SVGEGT. Patients with uncontrolled infections, other autoimmune diseases, pregnancy or lactation were excluded. Researchers amplified the TCR beta CDR3 regions from RNA transcripts. In the first-round RT-PCR of the TCR CDR3, the HTBI primer set was used. TCRdb fed the multiplex PCR reads into MiXCR, producing one record per CDR3 protein. Here the sample spans fewer than 550,000 distinct CDR3 sequences, roughly a quarter being singletons.

Sequenced material: blood. The sequence came from a woman younger than 45 with Graves' ophthalmopathy. The rearrangement joins TRBV6-2 or TRBV6-3 to TRBJ2-5; weak D call: TRBD1 (5 bases). The CDR3 region is CASSVRVVETQYF. Written as DNA, the CDR3 is TGTGCCAGCAGTGTCAGGGTTGTGGAGACCCAGTACTTC.